This note documents a single T cell receptor (beta chain) sequence. Antigen unknown. The sample belongs to a study of T cell repertoires in ileal Crohn's disease. Across the study: Median disease duration was nearly eight years; roughly 40% smoked at surgery. About half received postoperative treatment, some 10 with thiopurines and 15 to 20 anti-TNF.

Findings and limits, study-wide: Endoscopic recurrence occurred in every patient whose clonality exceeded 26.8%.

The repertoire was sequenced with immunoSEQ multiplex PCR; TCRdb's copy has only in-frame clones and lacks some. The table has around 8,000 clones, under 85% seen once. Eligibility required adulthood, ileal or ileocolonic Crohn's disease and indicated ileocolonic resection. The clonotype originates from an adult with Crohn's disease. The sequencing input was ileal tissue.

The CDR3 DNA is TGTGCCAGCAGCGATTCCAAACAGGGTTGTGGCTACACCTTC. It is translated as CASSDSKQGCGYTF. V gene TRBV7-4 combines with J gene TRBJ1-2; D may be TRBD1 (6 bases). Germline CDR1 reads SGHVT; CDR2 reads SQSDAQ. The CDR3 totals 14 residues. Trimming shortened V by 5 bases and J by 7 bases, and 17 bases separated the two germline ends.